This TCR beta chain was recorded in a study of blood T cell repertoires in COVID-19. Sequencing was performed with immunoSEQ multiplex PCR; in TCRdb, only in-frame clones are kept and a portion is missing. The table has over 130,000 clones, 76% seen once; the top ten hold 3.5% to 5%. Germline values: CDR1 SGHNT, CDR2 YENEEA. Trimming removed 1 base from V and 7 bases from J, with 11 bases in between. The CDR3 consists of 13 residues. V is TRBV11-3 and J is TRBJ2-7, with D unclear. This TCR was sampled from a woman of 80 years or more with active or convalescent COVID-19. The sample was peripheral blood. The chain's CDR3 is CASSLGISGEQYF. In DNA form, the CDR3 reads TGTGCCAGCAGCTTAGGGATCTCCGGGGAGCAGTACTTC.